This T cell receptor beta chain was documented in a study of cytomegalovirus exposure and HLA in healthy donors. Amplification used 60 Vbeta primers and 13 Jbeta primers. Data came from immunoSEQ multiplex PCR; TCRdb stores just in-frame clones and leaves some out. The sample has 150,000 or so clones, approximately 75% seen once; the top ten hold 2.8%. Study findings and constraints: Among TCR beta chains, those listed as cytomegalovirus-associated numbered some 160.

To note about this clone: The target antigen is unknown.

This sequence originates from a man between 18 and 35 years old in good health and CMV-seronegative. Input material: PBMCs.

CDR3: CSVVVGTYNEQFF. DNA for the CDR3: TGCAGCGTTGTAGTGGGCACCTACAATGAGCAGTTCTTC. V is TRBV29-1 and J is TRBJ2-1; no clear D gene. CDR1 and CDR2 (germline): SQVTM, ANQGSEA. The CDR3 extends over 13 amino acids. V was cut by 4 bases and J by 2 bases, with 9 bases left in between.